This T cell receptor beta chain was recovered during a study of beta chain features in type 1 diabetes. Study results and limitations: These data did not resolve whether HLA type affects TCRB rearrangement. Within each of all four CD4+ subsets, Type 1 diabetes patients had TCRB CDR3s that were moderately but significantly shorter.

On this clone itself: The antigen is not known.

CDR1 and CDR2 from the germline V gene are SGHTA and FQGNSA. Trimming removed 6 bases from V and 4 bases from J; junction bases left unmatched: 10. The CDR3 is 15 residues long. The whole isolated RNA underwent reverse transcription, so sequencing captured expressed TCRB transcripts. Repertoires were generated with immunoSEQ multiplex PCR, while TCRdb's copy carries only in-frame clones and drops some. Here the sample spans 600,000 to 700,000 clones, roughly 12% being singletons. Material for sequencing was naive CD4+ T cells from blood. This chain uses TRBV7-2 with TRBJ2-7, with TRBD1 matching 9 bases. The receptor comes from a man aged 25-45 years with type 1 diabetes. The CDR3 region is CASRGPGTGTYEQYF. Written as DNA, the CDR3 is TGTGCCAGCAGGGGTCCGGGGACAGGGACGTACGAGCAGTACTTC.